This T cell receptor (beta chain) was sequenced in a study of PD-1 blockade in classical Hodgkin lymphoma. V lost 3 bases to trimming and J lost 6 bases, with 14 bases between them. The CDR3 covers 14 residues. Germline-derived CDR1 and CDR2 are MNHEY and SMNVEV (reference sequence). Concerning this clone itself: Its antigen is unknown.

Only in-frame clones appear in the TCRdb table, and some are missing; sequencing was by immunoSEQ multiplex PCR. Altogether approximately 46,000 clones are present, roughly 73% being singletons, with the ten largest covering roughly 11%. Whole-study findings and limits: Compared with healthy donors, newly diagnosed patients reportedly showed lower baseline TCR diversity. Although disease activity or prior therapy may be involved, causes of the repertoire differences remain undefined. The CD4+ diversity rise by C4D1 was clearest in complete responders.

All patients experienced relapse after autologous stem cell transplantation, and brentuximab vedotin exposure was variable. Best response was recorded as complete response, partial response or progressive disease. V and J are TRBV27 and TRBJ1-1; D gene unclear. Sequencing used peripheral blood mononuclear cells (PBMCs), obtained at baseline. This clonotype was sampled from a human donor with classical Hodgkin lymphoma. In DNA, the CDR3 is TGTGCCAGCAGTTTTTATCTAAGTGGGGCTGAAGCTTTCTTT. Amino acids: CASSFYLSGAEAFF.